This is a list of T cell receptor beta chains from one sample in a study of blood T cells in healthy people across ages. TCRdb recomputed calls from the 5' RACE reads with MiXCR, one row per CDR3 protein. The data show hundreds of thousands of distinct CDR3 sequences, about 28% seen once. Sequenced: blood. These receptor sequences come from a woman older than 75 in good health. Both conserved end residues are part of each CDR3. The D gene is left open where the match is weak. Clone size, where shown, is once, few, many, or a class for clones that have expanded.

CDR3 protein: CASSERGVGRRSGANVLTF; CDR3 DNA: TGTGCCAGCAGTGAAAGGGGGGTAGGGCGACGCTCTGGGGCCAACGTCCTGACTTTC; clone size: NA; V gene: TRBV6-1; J gene: TRBJ2-6; D gene: NA
CDR3 protein: CSARPGQGVFQPQHF; CDR3 DNA: TGCAGTGCGCGGCCAGGTCAGGGAGTTTTTCAGCCCCAGCATTTT; clone size: NA; V gene: TRBV20-1; J gene: TRBJ1-5; D gene: NA
CDR3 protein: CASRYSSRAEAFF; CDR3 DNA: TGTGCCAGCAGGTACTCGAGCAGGGCTGAAGCTTTCTTT; clone size: NA; V gene: TRBV6-5; J gene: TRBJ1-1; D gene: NA
CDR3 protein: CSATTGVPETQYF; CDR3 DNA: TGCAGTGCGACGACAGGGGTACCGGAGACCCAGTACTTC; clone size: NA; V gene: TRBV20-1; J gene: TRBJ2-5; D gene: TRBD1
CDR3 protein: CASSRTDPSYEQYF; CDR3 DNA: TGTGCCAGCAGCCGAACCGACCCGTCCTACGAGCAGTACTTC; clone size: many; V gene: TRBV7-6; J gene: TRBJ2-7; D gene: NA
CDR3 protein: CASSPGTRTSTDTQYF; CDR3 DNA: TGTGCCAGCAGCCCCGGGACTAGAACTAGCACAGATACGCAGTATTTT; clone size: many; V gene: TRBV7-2; J gene: TRBJ2-3; D gene: TRBD2
CDR3 protein: CASSLGWGASYEQYF; CDR3 DNA: TGTGCCAGCAGCTTGGGTTGGGGAGCCTCCTACGAGCAGTACTTC; clone size: NA; V gene: TRBV7-9; J gene: TRBJ2-7; D gene: NA
CDR3 protein: CASSLPPGENTEAFF; CDR3 DNA: TGTGCCAGCAGCTTACCGCCAGGGGAGAACACTGAAGCTTTCTTT; clone size: NA; V gene: TRBV13; J gene: TRBJ1-1; D gene: NA
CDR3 protein: CASSPGLERVDEQFF; CDR3 DNA: TGTGCCAGCAGCCCCGGACTAGAAAGGGTGGATGAGCAGTTCTTC; clone size: many; V gene: TRBV7-9; J gene: TRBJ2-1; D gene: TRBD2
CDR3 protein: CASSLGGRENTIYF; CDR3 DNA: TGTGCCAGCAGCTTAGGGGGGCGGGAAAACACCATATATTTT; clone size: NA; V gene: TRBV7-2; J gene: TRBJ1-3; D gene: NA
CDR3 protein: CASGLRDRRNTEAFF; CDR3 DNA: TGTGCCAGCGGACTACGGGACAGGAGAAACACTGAAGCTTTCTTT; clone size: NA; V gene: TRBV7-8; J gene: TRBJ1-1; D gene: TRBD1
CDR3 protein: CASSLDRGERNEQFF; CDR3 DNA: TGTGCCAGCAGCTTAGATCGGGGGGAAAGGAATGAGCAGTTCTTC; clone size: NA; V gene: TRBV7-2; J gene: TRBJ2-1; D gene: TRBD2
CDR3 protein: CSARDGGSYNEQFF; CDR3 DNA: TGCAGTGCTAGGGACGGGGGGTCCTACAATGAGCAGTTCTTC; clone size: few; V gene: TRBV20-1; J gene: TRBJ2-1; D gene: TRBD2
CDR3 protein: CASSSAQGVGFF; CDR3 DNA: TGTGCCAGCAGCTCGGCCCAGGGGGTAGGGTTCTTC; clone size: NA; V gene: TRBV7-9; J gene: TRBJ2-1; D gene: TRBD1
CDR3 protein: CASSQETSGQPTPQYF; CDR3 DNA: TGTGCCAGCAGCCAGGAAACCTCGGGACAGCCAACGCCCCAGTACTTC; clone size: many; V gene: TRBV4-2; J gene: TRBJ2-5; D gene: TRBD1
CDR3 protein: CATSGSSNYGYTF; CDR3 DNA: TGTGCCACCAGCGGGAGTTCTAACTATGGCTACACCTTC; clone size: NA; V gene: TRBV15; J gene: TRBJ1-2; D gene: NA
CDR3 protein: CSVGTSGRSDTQYF; CDR3 DNA: TGCAGCGTTGGGACTAGCGGGAGATCAGATACGCAGTATTTT; clone size: NA; V gene: TRBV29-1; J gene: TRBJ2-3; D gene: TRBD2
CDR3 protein: CASSSRTGDTGELFF; CDR3 DNA: TGCGCCAGCAGCTCCAGGACAGGGGACACCGGGGAGCTGTTTTTT; clone size: few; V gene: TRBV5-1; J gene: TRBJ2-2; D gene: TRBD1
CDR3 protein: CSVEVSGDPTFF; CDR3 DNA: TGCAGCGTTGAAGTGTCTGGGGACCCAACTTTCTTT; clone size: NA; V gene: TRBV29-1; J gene: TRBJ1-1; D gene: NA
CDR3 protein: CASTYPRGQGTDTQYF; CDR3 DNA: TGTGCCAGCACCTATCCCCGGGGGCAGGGCACAGATACGCAGTATTTT; clone size: few; V gene: TRBV7-9; J gene: TRBJ2-3; D gene: NA
CDR3 protein: CASSWVTLARHLDTQYF; CDR3 DNA: TGTGCCAGCAGCTGGGTAACACTAGCCCGACACCTAGATACGCAGTATTTT; clone size: many; V gene: TRBV5-6; J gene: TRBJ2-3; D gene: NA
CDR3 protein: CASSFGWQETQYF; CDR3 DNA: TGTGCCAGCAGCTTCGGCTGGCAAGAGACCCAGTACTTC; clone size: many; V gene: TRBV7-9; J gene: TRBJ2-5; D gene: NA
CDR3 protein: CASGDPPPRAQYF; CDR3 DNA: TGTGCCAGCGGGGACCCACCACCTAGGGCCCAGTACTTC; clone size: many; V gene: TRBV7-2; J gene: TRBJ2-5; D gene: NA